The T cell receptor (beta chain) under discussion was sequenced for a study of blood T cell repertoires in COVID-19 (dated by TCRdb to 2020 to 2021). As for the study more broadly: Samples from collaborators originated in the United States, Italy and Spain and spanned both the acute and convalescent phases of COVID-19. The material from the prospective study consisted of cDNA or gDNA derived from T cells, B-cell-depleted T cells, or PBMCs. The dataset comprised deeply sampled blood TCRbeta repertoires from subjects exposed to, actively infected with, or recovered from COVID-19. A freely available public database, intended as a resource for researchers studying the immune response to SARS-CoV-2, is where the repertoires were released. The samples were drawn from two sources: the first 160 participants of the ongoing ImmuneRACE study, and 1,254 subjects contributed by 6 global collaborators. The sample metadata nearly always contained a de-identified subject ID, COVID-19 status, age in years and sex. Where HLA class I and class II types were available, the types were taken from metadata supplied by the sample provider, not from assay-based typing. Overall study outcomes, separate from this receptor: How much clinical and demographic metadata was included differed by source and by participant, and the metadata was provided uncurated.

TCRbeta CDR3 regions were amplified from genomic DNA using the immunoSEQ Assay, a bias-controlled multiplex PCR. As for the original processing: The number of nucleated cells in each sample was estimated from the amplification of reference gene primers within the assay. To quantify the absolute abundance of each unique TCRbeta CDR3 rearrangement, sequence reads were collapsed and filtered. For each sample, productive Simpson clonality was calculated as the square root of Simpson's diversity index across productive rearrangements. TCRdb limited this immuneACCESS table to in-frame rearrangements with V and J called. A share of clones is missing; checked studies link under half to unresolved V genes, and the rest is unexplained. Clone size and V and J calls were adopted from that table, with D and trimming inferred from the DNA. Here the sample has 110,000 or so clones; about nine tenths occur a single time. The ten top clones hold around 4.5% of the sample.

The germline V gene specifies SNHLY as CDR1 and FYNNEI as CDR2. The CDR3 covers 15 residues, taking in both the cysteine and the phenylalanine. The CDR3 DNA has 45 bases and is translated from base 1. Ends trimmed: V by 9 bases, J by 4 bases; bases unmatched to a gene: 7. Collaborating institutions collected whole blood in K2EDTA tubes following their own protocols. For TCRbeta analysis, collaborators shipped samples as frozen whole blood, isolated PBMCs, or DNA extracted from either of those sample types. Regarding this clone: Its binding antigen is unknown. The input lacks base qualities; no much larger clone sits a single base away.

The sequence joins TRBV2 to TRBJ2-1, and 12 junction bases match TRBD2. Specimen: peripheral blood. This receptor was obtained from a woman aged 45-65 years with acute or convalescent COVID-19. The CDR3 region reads CARRLAGAIYNEQFF. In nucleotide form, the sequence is TGTGCCAGAAGACTAGCGGGGGCCATATACAATGAGCAGTTCTTC.